Below are 21 T cell receptor beta chains sequenced from a single sample in a study of shared clonotypes between healthy human individuals. Measured with immunoSEQ multiplex PCR; TCRdb has only the in-frame clones, and not every one. The sample consists of over 1.5 million clones, nearly 99% of them appearing once. Sequenced sample: naive CD4+ T cells sorted from blood. The subset is: CD45RA+ positively selected. The receptors were gathered from a man between 25 and 39 years old in good health.

This rearrangement joins TRBV7-9 to TRBJ1-4, with 7 positions matching TRBD1. After removal of 5 bases from V and 8 bases from J, the junction contained 5 bases not matched to a gene. The CDR3 extends over 13 amino acids. Per germline, CDR1 SEHNR and CDR2 FQNEAQ (reference sequence). For the CDR3, the DNA is TGTGCCAGCAGCCCGGGACAGCGGGAAAAACTGTTTTTT. Translating it yields CASSPGQREKLFF.

The rearrangement joins TRBV28 to TRBJ2-7; D unclear. Trimming removed 6 bases from V and 4 bases from J, with 19 bases in between. The CDR3 consists of 15 residues. Germline CDR1 MDHEN, CDR2 SYDVKM. CDR3 nucleotide sequence: TGTGCCAGCAGCTACTTGGGTGGAGCTGCGTACGAGCAGTACTTC. This translates into CASSYLGGAAYEQYF.

J is TRBJ2-7 and V is TRBV18; D is uncertain. CDR3 length: 14 residues. V shed 1 base and J shed 3 bases, with 10 bases lying between them. CDR1 and CDR2 (germline): KGHSH, LQKENI. As DNA, the CDR3 is TGTGCCAGCTCACCACTTACCAATGTCTACGAGCAGTACTTC. Its protein product is CASSPLTNVYEQYF.

The chain recombines TRBV27 with TRBJ2-7; D is ambiguous. Germline assignment: CDR1 MNHEY and CDR2 SMNVEV (reference sequence). The CDR3 has 16 amino acids. The V end lost 0 bases, the J end lost 3 bases, and 15 bases lay between the germline ends. The CDR3 DNA sequence: TGTGCCAGCAGTTTATCGACCACAGCGACCTTCTACGAGCAGTACTTC. Translated: CASSLSTTATFYEQYF.

The J gene is TRBJ2-5, the V gene TRBV6-5, with no clear D. Germline V gene sequence: CDR1 MNHEY, CDR2 SVGAGI. Trimming took off 4 bases at V and 3 bases at J, with 15 bases between the two ends. CDR3 length: 15 residues. The CDR3 protein is CASSSLSEVKETQYF. For the CDR3, the DNA is TGTGCCAGCAGTTCCCTGTCCGAAGTTAAAGAGACCCAGTACTTC.

This chain joins TRBV7-8 and TRBJ1-5, with TRBD1 as a possible D gene (5 bases). This CDR3 has 17 residues. Trimming took 1 base from V and 3 from J, leaving 16 bases between them. CDR1 and CDR2 (germline): SGHVS, FQNEAQ. The CDR3 region is CASSLGVGTANNQPQHF. The CDR3, as DNA: TGTGCCAGCAGCTTAGGAGTAGGGACGGCCAACAATCAGCCCCAGCATTTT.

This clone came up once. V usage is TRBV5-1 and J usage is TRBJ2-5, with unresolved D. The CDR3 is 13 amino acids. V was trimmed by 0 bases and J by 5 bases, leaving 8 bases between them. CDR1 SGHRS and CDR2 YFSETQ come from the germline V gene. This CDR3 reads CASSLVLGETQYF. DNA of the CDR3: TGCGCCAGCAGCTTGGTATTGGGGGAGACCCAGTACTTC.

This chain links TRBV19 with TRBJ2-3, with 10 bases identical to TRBD2. Trimming cost V 5 bases and J 0 bases; bases outside gene matches: 11. The germline V gene has CDR1 LNHDA and CDR2 SQIVND (reference sequence). The CDR3 is 18 amino acids. The CDR3 nucleotides are TGTGCCAGTAGTTCTAGGACTAGCGGTACCGTAAGCACAGATACGCAGTATTTT. Translating gives CASSSRTSGTVSTDTQYF. Together with reference TRBV19 and TRBJ2-3, the CDR3 gives the full variable domain: DGGITQSPKYLFRKEGQNVTLSCEQNLNHDAMYWYRQDPGQGLRLIYYSQIVNDFQKGDIAEGYSVSREKKESFPLTVTSAQKNPTAFYLCASSSRTSGTVSTDTQYFGPGTRLTVL.

This clone was seen a single time. V is TRBV28 and J is TRBJ1-5; 8 bases match TRBD1. Germline-derived CDR1 and CDR2 are MDHEN and SYDVKM. V trimming: 5 bases; J trimming: 6 bases; junction bases outside the gene matches: 3. This CDR3 is 13 amino acids long. This CDR3 reads CASSEDRGQPQHF. The CDR3 DNA reads TGTGCCAGCAGTGAAGACAGGGGTCAGCCCCAGCATTTT.

This sequence joins TRBV12-5 and TRBJ2-3; a possible D gene is TRBD2 (7 bases). Per germline, CDR1 LGHNT and CDR2 FRNRAP. This CDR3 is built from 15 residues. The germline V and J ends were trimmed by 6 bases and 4 bases, with 17 bases remaining between them. The CDR3 protein is CASGPGGTVSDTQYF. CDR3 coding DNA: TGTGCTAGTGGACCGGGGGGCACGGTGTCAGATACGCAGTATTTT.

Turning to this clone: Additional DNA sequences in this sample encode the identical CDR3. The rearrangement joins TRBV6-5 to TRBJ1-5; D gene ambiguous. There are 13 residues in the CDR3. The germline gives CDR1 MNHEY, CDR2 SVGAGI. Trimming removed 5 bases from V and 4 bases from J, with 9 bases in between. The DNA of the CDR3 is TGTGCCAGCAGTAGGGCAGGTAATCAGCCCCAGCATTTT. It translates to CASSRAGNQPQHF.

Concerning this clone itself: Other DNA sequences from this sample encode an identical CDR3 as well. V is TRBV19 and J is TRBJ2-3; the D is unclear. The germline V gene encodes CDR1 LNHDA and CDR2 SQIVND (reference sequence). V gave up 2 bases and J gave up 1 base, with 4 bases separating them. CDR3 length: 13 residues. As DNA, the CDR3 is TGTGCCAGTAGTATACAGGGCACAGATACGCAGTATTTT. Translated: CASSIQGTDTQYF.

About this clone: Other DNA sequences from this sample encode an identical CDR3 as well. This chain uses TRBV5-1 with TRBJ1-5; D might be TRBD1 (5 bases). Deletions cut 0 bases from V and 4 bases from J, with 8 bases between. The CDR3 totals 14 residues. The V gene's germline CDR1 is SGHRS and CDR2 YFSETQ. The DNA of the CDR3 is TGCGCCAGCAGCTTGGGTAGGGGTAATCAGCCCCAGCATTTT. Its protein product is CASSLGRGNQPQHF.

V and J are TRBV10-3 and TRBJ1-5; 11 bases are shared with TRBD1. This CDR3 spans 13 amino acids. J was trimmed by 6 bases and V by 8 bases; bases with no gene match: 3. Germline CDR1 reads ENHRY; CDR2 reads SYGVKD. CDR3 region: CAIGQGAGQPQHF. The CDR3 bases are TGTGCCATCGGACAGGGGGCCGGTCAGCCCCAGCATTTT.

V usage is TRBV5-1 and J usage is TRBJ2-3; tentatively, D is TRBD2 (6 bases). The germline gives CDR1 SGHRS, CDR2 YFSETQ. The V end lost 5 bases, the J end lost 0 bases, and 13 bases lay between the germline ends. This CDR3 region has 15 residues. CDR3 sequence: CASRSRSGSTDTQYF. The CDR3 DNA reads TGCGCCAGCAGGAGCAGGAGCGGGAGCACAGATACGCAGTATTTT.

In the case of this clone: Other DNA sequences in this specimen translate into the identical CDR3. The chain carries TRBV28 and TRBJ1-5; D remains unclear. Trimming took 1 base from V and 4 from J, leaving 2 bases between them. The CDR3 extends over 12 amino acids. The germline V gene encodes CDR1 MDHEN and CDR2 SYDVKM. The CDR3 loop is CASSLYNQPQHF. The DNA for the CDR3 is TGTGCCAGCAGTTTATATAATCAGCCCCAGCATTTT.

The CDR3 sequence: CASSIVSGQSYEQYF. In DNA, the CDR3 is TGTGCCAGTAGTATAGTCTCAGGACAGTCCTACGAGCAGTACTTC. The V and J genes are TRBV19 and TRBJ2-7, with D possibly matching TRBD1 (6 bases). Trimming pared 1 base from V and 1 base from J, leaving 11 bases between. The CDR3 covers 15 residues. Germline CDR1 reads LNHDA; CDR2 reads SQIVND (reference sequence).

This CDR3 reads CASSQSVVPISYEQYF. The CDR3 DNA follows: TGCGCCAGCAGTCAATCCGTAGTCCCCATCTCCTACGAGCAGTACTTC. The rearrangement uses TRBV23-1 and TRBJ2-7; D remains unclear. TRBV23-1 is given ORF status, its function remaining uncertain. The germline V and J ends were trimmed by 0 bases and 0 bases, with 12 bases remaining between them. The CDR3 extends over 16 amino acids.

The chain recombines TRBV14 with TRBJ2-7, with TRBD1 identical over 8 bases. The V segment lost 1 base and the J segment 1 base; nucleotides outside the gene matches: 0. This CDR3 spans 14 amino acids. Germline assignment: CDR1 SGHDN and CDR2 FVKESK. The CDR3 protein is CASSQGTGSYEQYF. The DNA for the CDR3 is TGTGCCAGCAGCCAAGGGACAGGGTCCTACGAGCAGTACTTC. The full variable domain, rest sourced from reference TRBV14 and TRBJ2-7, is EAGVTQFPSHSVIEKGQTVTLRCDPISGHDNLYWYRRVMGKEIKFLLHFVKESKQDESGMPNNRFLAERTGGTYSTLKVQPAELEDSGVYFCASSQGTGSYEQYFGPGTRLTVT.

The chain uses TRBV28 and TRBJ2-3, with a weak D call TRBD1 (8 bases). The germline gives CDR1 MDHEN, CDR2 SYDVKM. Between the trimmed V and J ends, which lost 7 bases and 3 bases, there was a span of 17 bases. The length of the CDR3 is 15 residues. The CDR3 loop reads CASTKQGGPTDTQYF. CDR3 bases: TGTGCCAGCACCAAACAGGGGGGGCCTACAGATACGCAGTATTTT.

The chain is built from TRBV9 and TRBJ2-7; 9 bases agree with TRBD1. The V segment lost 0 bases and the J segment 2 bases; nucleotides outside the gene matches: 6. Looked up from germline, CDR1 is SGDLS and CDR2 is YYNGEE. This CDR3 has 16 residues. CDR3 sequence (DNA): TGTGCCAGCAGCGTAGACGGGGACAGGGTCCCCTACGAGCAGTACTTC. Amino acid sequence: CASSVDGDRVPYEQYF.